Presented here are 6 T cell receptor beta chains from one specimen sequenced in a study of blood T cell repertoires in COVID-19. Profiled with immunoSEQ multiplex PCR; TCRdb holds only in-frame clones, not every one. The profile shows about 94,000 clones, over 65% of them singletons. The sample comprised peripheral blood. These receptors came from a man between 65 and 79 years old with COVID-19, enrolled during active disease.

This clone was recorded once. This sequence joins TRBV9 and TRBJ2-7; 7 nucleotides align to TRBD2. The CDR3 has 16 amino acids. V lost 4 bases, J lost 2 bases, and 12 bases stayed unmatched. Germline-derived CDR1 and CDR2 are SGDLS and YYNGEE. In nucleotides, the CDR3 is TGTGCCAGCAGCCCCCTGGGGGGGAGGGCTCCCTACGAGCAGTACTTC. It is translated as CASSPLGGRAPYEQYF. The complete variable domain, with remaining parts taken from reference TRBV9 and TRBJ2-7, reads DSGVTQTPKHLITATGQRVTLRCSPRSGDLSVYWYQQSLDQGLQFLIQYYNGEERAKGNILERFSAQQFPDLHSELNLSSLELGDSALYFCASSPLGGRAPYEQYFGPGTRLTVT.

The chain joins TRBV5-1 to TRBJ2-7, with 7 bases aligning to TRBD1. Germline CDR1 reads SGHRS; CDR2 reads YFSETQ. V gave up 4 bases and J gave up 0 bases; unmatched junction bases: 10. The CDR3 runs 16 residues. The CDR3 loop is CASSLTTGSGSYEQYF. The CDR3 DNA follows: TGCGCCAGCAGCCTCACGACAGGGAGCGGCTCCTACGAGCAGTACTTC. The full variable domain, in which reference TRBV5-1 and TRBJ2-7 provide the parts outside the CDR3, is KAGVTQTPRYLIKTRGQQVTLSCSPISGHRSVSWYQQTPGQGLQFLFEYFSETQRNKGNFPGRFSGRQFSNSRSEMNVSTLELGDSALYLCASSLTTGSGSYEQYFGPGTRLTVT.

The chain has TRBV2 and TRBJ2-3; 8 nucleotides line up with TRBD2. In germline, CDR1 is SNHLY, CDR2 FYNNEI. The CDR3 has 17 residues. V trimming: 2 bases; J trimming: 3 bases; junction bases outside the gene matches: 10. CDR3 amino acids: CASSEIGGRPRTDTQYF. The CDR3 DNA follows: TGTGCCAGCAGTGAAATAGGCGGGAGGCCACGTACAGATACGCAGTATTTT.

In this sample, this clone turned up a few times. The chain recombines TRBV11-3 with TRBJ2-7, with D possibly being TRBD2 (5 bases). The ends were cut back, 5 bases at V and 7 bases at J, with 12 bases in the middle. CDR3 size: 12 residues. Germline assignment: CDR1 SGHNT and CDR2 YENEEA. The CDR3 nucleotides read TGTGCCAGCAGCCTTTTAACGGGGGAGCAGTACTTC. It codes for CASSLLTGEQYF.

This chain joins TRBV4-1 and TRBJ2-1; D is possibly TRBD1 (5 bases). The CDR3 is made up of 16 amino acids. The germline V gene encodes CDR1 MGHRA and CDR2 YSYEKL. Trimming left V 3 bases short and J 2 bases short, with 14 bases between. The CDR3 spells CASSQTESETYNEQFF. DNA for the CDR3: TGCGCCAGCAGCCAGACAGAGAGCGAGACCTACAATGAGCAGTTCTTC.

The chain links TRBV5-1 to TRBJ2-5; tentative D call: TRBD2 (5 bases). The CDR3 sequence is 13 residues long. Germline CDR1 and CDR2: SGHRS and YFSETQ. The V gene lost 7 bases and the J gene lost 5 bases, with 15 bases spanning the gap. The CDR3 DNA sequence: TGCGCCAGCCTGAGTCCTAGCAGCGAGACCCAGTACTTC. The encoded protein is CASLSPSSETQYF.